These 14 T cell receptor beta chains came from one sample sequenced in a study of blood T cell repertoires in COVID-19 (dated by TCRdb to the early 2020s). Library preparation employed the immunoSEQ multiplex PCR assay. TCRdb stores this immuneACCESS table with in-frame sequences only. Part of the clones is absent; in the studies checked, under half of the shortfall reflects unresolved V genes, and no reason is known for the rest. In this sample the table shows 140,000 to 150,000 clones, around 87% of which occur a single time. The top ten clonotypes cover 30% to 45% of the sample. Sequencing was performed on peripheral blood. Receptors were obtained from a man aged 50 to 59 who had recovered from COVID-19.

V is TRBV10-3 and J is TRBJ2-7; D possibly corresponds to TRBD1 (5 bases). The V and J ends lost 5 bases and 4 bases respectively, with 15 bases between them. This CDR3 is 14 amino acids long. In germline, CDR1 is ENHRY, CDR2 SYGVKD. The CDR3 reads CAISLGQGSYEQYF. The CDR3 coding sequence is TGTGCCATCAGTCTGGGGCAGGGATCGTACGAGCAGTACTTC.

In its sample, this clone was seen once. V is TRBV18 and J is TRBJ1-5; TRBD1 matches at 8 bases. Trimming removed 6 bases from V and 5 bases from J; junction bases left unmatched: 6. This CDR3 is built from 14 residues. Per germline, CDR1 KGHSH and CDR2 LQKENI. CDR3 protein: CASSRTGRDQPQHF. The CDR3 DNA reads as TGTGCCAGCTCTAGGACAGGGAGGGATCAGCCCCAGCATTTT.

The rearrangement links TRBV9 to TRBJ2-1, with 7 bases that match TRBD2. After removal of 4 bases from V and 0 bases from J, the junction contained 7 bases not matched to a gene. CDR3 length equals 16 residues. Germline V gives CDR1 SGDLS, CDR2 YYNGEE. This chain's CDR3 is CASSPLAGSSYNEQFF. The CDR3 nucleotides are TGTGCCAGCAGCCCATTAGCGGGCAGCTCCTACAATGAGCAGTTCTTC. Full variable domain (rest looked up from reference TRBV9 and TRBJ2-1): DSGVTQTPKHLITATGQRVTLRCSPRSGDLSVYWYQQSLDQGLQFLIQYYNGEERAKGNILERFSAQQFPDLHSELNLSSLELGDSALYFCASSPLAGSSYNEQFFGPGTRLTVL.

The J gene is TRBJ1-1, the V gene TRBV2; no reliable D call. The CDR3 length is 14 residues. Germline V gene sequence: CDR1 SNHLY, CDR2 FYNNEI. V lost 2 bases and J lost 0, with 7 bases in between. The chain's CDR3 is CASSESGLNTEAFF. DNA of the CDR3: TGTGCCAGCAGTGAAAGCGGTCTGAACACTGAAGCTTTCTTT.

V is TRBV6-5 and J is TRBJ1-1; tentatively, D is TRBD1 (6 bases). V was cut by 4 bases and J by 7 bases, with 16 bases left in between. Germline V CDR1 and CDR2: MNHEY, SVGAGI. The CDR3 consists of 14 residues. CDR3 protein: CASSWAGGGLEAFF. The CDR3 DNA reads TGTGCCAGCAGTTGGGCCGGCGGGGGCCTTGAAGCTTTCTTT.

V usage is TRBV3-1 (or the pseudogene TRBV3-2) and J usage is TRBJ2-3, with 14 nucleotides matching TRBD2. This CDR3 is 16 amino acids long. J lost 1 base, V lost 4 bases, and 1 base had no gene match. In germline, CDR1 is LGHDT, CDR2 YNNKEL (reference sequence). CDR3 loop: CASSLTSGGGTDTQYF. The CDR3 DNA reads as TGTGCCAGCAGCCTGACTAGCGGGGGGGGCACAGATACGCAGTATTTT.

The CDR3 bases are TGTGCCAGCAGCTTAGGCGGAAACTCCTACGAGCAGTACTTC. Translated, it gives CASSLGGNSYEQYF. The V gene is TRBV7-9, the J gene TRBJ2-7; no firm D call. V shed 1 base and J shed 0 bases, with 7 bases lying between them. This CDR3 comprises 14 residues. The germline V gene has CDR1 SEHNR and CDR2 FQNEAQ (reference sequence).

V is TRBV5-4 and J is TRBJ2-1, with a weak D call TRBD2 (5 bases). Looked up from germline, CDR1 is SGHNT and CDR2 is YYREEE (reference sequence). Trimming pared 0 bases from V and 7 bases from J, leaving 5 bases between. This CDR3 is built from 12 residues. This CDR3 reads CASSLAGNEQFF. The DNA for the CDR3 is TGTGCCAGCAGCTTGGCGGGGAATGAGCAGTTCTTC.

The chain links TRBV29-1 to TRBJ2-2; 9 bases are shared with TRBD1. The germline gives CDR1 SQVTM, CDR2 ANQGSEA. The ends lost 4 bases at V and 4 bases at J; junction bases unmatched: 7. The CDR3 is 15 residues long. The CDR3, as DNA: TGCAGCGTTGGGTTGACAGGGGGAAGCACCGGGGAGCTGTTTTTT. It is translated as CSVGLTGGSTGELFF.

The chain uses TRBV7-7 and TRBJ1-4, with 7 bases aligning to TRBD1. The CDR3 contains 17 residues. Germline CDR1 and CDR2: SSHAT and FNYEAQ (reference sequence). The J segment lost 0 bases and the V segment lost 4 bases, leaving 8 bases of the junction unmatched. The CDR3 spells CASSSYTRGPTNEKLFF. Here the CDR3 DNA reads TGTGCCAGCAGCTCCTATACTAGGGGGCCAACTAATGAAAAACTGTTTTTT.

This clone was observed once. The chain has TRBV7-2 and TRBJ2-2; 13 bases line up with TRBD2. The germline V gene encodes CDR1 SGHTA and CDR2 FQGNSA. The CDR3 extends over 17 amino acids. V lost 2 bases, J lost 8 bases, and 8 bases stayed unmatched. The CDR3 spells CASSLRGTSGVTGELFF. The CDR3, as DNA: TGTGCCAGCAGCTTACGCGGGACTAGCGGGGTAACGGGGGAGCTGTTTTTT.

CDR3 amino acids: CASSSTDRANTEAFF. CDR3 DNA: TGTGCCAGCAGCTCCACGGACAGGGCGAACACTGAAGCTTTCTTT. The gene calls are TRBV5-4 and TRBJ1-1, with 8 bases that match TRBD1. Germline CDR1 SGHNT, CDR2 YYREEE (reference sequence). With 3 bases clipped from V and 1 base from J, the junction kept 5 bases outside the gene matches. This CDR3 is 15 amino acids long.

V and J are TRBV7-6 and TRBJ2-3; unclear D gene. V was cut by 5 bases and J by 0 bases, with 9 bases left in between. CDR1 and CDR2 from the germline V gene are SGHVS and FNYEAQ. The CDR3 has 14 amino acids. The CDR3 here is CASSLDMSTDTQYF. The CDR3 region has the DNA TGTGCCAGCAGCCTAGACATGAGCACAGATACGCAGTATTTT.

V and J are TRBV4-1 and TRBJ1-2, with TRBD1 matching over 8 bases. From germline, CDR1 is MGHRA and CDR2 YSYEKL. J gave up 8 bases and V 0 bases, and 8 bases lay outside the gene matches. The CDR3 loop spans 15 amino acids. The DNA for the CDR3 is TGCGCCAGCAGCCAAGAGTTCAGGGGGCTGGGGGGCTACACCTTC. Translation: CASSQEFRGLGGYTF.